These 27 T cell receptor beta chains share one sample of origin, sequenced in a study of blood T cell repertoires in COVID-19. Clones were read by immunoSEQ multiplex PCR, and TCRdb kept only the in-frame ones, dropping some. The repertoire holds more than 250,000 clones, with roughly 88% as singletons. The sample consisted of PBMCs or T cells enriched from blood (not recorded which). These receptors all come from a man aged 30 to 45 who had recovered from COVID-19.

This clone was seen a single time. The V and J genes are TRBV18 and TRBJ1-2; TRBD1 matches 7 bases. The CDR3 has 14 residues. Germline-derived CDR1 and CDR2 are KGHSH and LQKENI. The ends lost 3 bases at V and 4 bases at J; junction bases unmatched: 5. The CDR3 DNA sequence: TGTGCCAGCTCACCTCAAGACAGGGTCTATGGCTACACCTTC. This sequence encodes CASSPQDRVYGYTF.

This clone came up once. This CDR3 reads CASSDQALGPQHF. The CDR3 DNA is TGTGCCAGCAGCGACCAGGCTCTCGGGCCCCAGCATTTT. The rearrangement joins TRBV7-2 to TRBJ1-5; D gene ambiguous. The V gene lost 5 bases and the J gene lost 9 bases, with 14 bases spanning the gap. The CDR3 covers 13 residues. The germline V gene encodes CDR1 SGHTA and CDR2 FQGNSA.

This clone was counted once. CDR3 in amino acids: CASSLSGGAYNEQFF. The CDR3 region has the DNA TGTGCCAGCAGCTTAAGCGGGGGGGCGTACAATGAGCAGTTCTTC. V is TRBV7-6 and J is TRBJ2-1; 10 nucleotides agree with TRBD2. This CDR3 contains 15 residues. V lost 2 bases to trimming and J lost 4 bases; unmatched junction nucleotides: 2. Per the germline V gene, CDR1 is SGHVS and CDR2 is FNYEAQ.

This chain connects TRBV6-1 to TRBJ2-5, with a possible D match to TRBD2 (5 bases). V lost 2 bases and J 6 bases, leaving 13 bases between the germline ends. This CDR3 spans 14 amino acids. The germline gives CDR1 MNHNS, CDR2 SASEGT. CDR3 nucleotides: TGTGCCAGCAGTGAACTAGCAACCCTGAAGACCCAGTACTTC. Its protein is CASSELATLKTQYF.

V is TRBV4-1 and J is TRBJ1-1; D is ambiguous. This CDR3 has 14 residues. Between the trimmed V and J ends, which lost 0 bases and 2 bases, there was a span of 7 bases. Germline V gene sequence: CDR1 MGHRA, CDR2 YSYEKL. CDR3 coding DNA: TGCGCCAGCAGCCAAGATTCATCAAACACTGAAGCTTTCTTT. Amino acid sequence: CASSQDSSNTEAFF.

DNA for the CDR3: TGTGCCAGTAGAAGGGAAGGGGGAGCCTACGAGCAGTACTTC. Its translation is CASRREGGAYEQYF. The J gene is TRBJ2-7, the V gene TRBV19, with D possibly matching TRBD1 (6 bases). CDR3 length: 14 residues. V lost 6 bases, J lost 2 bases, and 14 bases lay in between. Germline assignment: CDR1 LNHDA and CDR2 SQIVND (reference sequence).

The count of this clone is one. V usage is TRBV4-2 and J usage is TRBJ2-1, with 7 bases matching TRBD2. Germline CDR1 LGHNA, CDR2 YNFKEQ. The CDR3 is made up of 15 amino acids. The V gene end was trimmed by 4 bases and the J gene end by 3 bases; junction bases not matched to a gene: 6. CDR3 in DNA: TGTGCCAGCAGCCCCGGACTAGAGGGCTACAATGAGCAGTTCTTC. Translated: CASSPGLEGYNEQFF.

CDR3 residues: CASSLTGGGNQETQYF. The CDR3 DNA reads TGTGCCAGCAGCTTGACGGGCGGGGGAAACCAAGAGACCCAGTACTTC. This chain connects TRBV4-2 to TRBJ2-5, with TRBD2 matching 7 bases. The germline gives CDR1 LGHNA, CDR2 YNFKEQ. V lost 5 bases and J lost 0; bases outside the gene matches: 9. This CDR3 has 16 amino acids.

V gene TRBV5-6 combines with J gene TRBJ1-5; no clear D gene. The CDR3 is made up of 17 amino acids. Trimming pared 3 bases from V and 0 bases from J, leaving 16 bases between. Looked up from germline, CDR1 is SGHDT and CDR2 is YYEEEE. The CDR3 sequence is CASSSLRGRHSNQPQHF. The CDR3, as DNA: TGTGCCAGCAGCTCCCTCCGCGGGAGGCATAGCAATCAGCCCCAGCATTTT.

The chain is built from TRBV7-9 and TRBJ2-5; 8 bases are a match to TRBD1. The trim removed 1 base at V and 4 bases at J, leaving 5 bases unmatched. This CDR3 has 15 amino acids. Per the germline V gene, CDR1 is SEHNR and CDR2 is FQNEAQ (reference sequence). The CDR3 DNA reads TGTGCCAGCAGCTTAGTGGGCAGGGGGCGAGAGACCCAGTACTTC. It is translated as CASSLVGRGRETQYF.

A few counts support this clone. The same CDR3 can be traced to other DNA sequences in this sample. CDR3: CASSLGLANTGELFF. The CDR3 bases are TGTGCCAGCAGCTTGGGACTAGCGAACACCGGGGAGCTGTTTTTT. The J gene is TRBJ2-2, the V gene TRBV5-5; a possible D gene is TRBD2 (6 bases). V was trimmed by 0 bases and J by 0 bases, leaving 6 bases between them. Germline V CDR1 and CDR2: SGHKS, YYEKEE (reference sequence). This CDR3 has 15 residues.

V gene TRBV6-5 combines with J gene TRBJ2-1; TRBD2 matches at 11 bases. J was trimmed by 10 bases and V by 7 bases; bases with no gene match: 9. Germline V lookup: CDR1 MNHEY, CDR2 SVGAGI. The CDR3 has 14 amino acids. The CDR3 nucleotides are TGTGCCAGCAAAAGTAGCGGGGGGGTCGGCGAGCAGTTCTTC. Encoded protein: CASKSSGGVGEQFF.

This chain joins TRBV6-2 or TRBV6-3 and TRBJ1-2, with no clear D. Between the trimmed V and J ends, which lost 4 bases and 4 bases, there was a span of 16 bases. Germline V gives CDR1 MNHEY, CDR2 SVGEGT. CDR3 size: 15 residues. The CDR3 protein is CASSSPIPGGYGYTF. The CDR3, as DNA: TGTGCCAGCAGTTCCCCGATCCCGGGAGGCTATGGCTACACCTTC.

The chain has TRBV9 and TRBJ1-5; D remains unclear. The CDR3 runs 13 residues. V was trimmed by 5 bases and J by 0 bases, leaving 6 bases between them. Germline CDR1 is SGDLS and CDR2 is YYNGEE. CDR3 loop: CASSEGSNQPQHF. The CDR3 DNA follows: TGTGCCAGCAGTGAGGGTAGCAATCAGCCCCAGCATTTT.

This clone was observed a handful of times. The CDR3 reads CASSLPGQFRLFF. The CDR3 bases are TGTGCCAGCAGCTTACCTGGACAGTTTAGGCTGTTTTTT. The chain uses TRBV7-2 and TRBJ1-4, with D tentatively TRBD1 (6 bases). CDR3 length: 13 residues. Germline V lookup: CDR1 SGHTA, CDR2 FQGNSA. V was trimmed by 2 bases and J by 14 bases, leaving 15 bases between them.

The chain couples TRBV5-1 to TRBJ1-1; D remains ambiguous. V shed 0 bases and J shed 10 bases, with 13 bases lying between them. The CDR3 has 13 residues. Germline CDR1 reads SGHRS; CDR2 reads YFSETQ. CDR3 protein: CASSLAGLSGAFF. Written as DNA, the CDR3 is TGCGCCAGCAGCTTGGCAGGCCTTTCAGGAGCTTTCTTT.

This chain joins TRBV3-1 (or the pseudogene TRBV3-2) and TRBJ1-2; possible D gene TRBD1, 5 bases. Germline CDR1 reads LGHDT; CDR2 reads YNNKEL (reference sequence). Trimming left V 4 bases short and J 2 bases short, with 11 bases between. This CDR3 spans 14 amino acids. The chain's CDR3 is CASSLTTENYGYTF. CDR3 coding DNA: TGTGCCAGCAGCCTCACGACAGAAAACTATGGCTACACCTTC.

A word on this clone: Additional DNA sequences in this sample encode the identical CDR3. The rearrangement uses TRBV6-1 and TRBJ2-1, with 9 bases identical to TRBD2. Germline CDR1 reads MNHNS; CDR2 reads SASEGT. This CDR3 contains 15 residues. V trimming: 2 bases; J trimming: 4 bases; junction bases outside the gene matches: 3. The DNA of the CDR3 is TGTGCCAGCAGTGAATTTAGCGGGGGTTACAATGAGCAGTTCTTC. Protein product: CASSEFSGGYNEQFF.

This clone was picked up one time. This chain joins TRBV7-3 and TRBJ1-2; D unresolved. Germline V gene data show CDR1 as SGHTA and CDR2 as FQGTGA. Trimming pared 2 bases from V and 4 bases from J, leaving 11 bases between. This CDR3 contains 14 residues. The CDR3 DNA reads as TGTGCCAGCAGCTTACCCGGGGTCCCCTATGGCTACACCTTC. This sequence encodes CASSLPGVPYGYTF.

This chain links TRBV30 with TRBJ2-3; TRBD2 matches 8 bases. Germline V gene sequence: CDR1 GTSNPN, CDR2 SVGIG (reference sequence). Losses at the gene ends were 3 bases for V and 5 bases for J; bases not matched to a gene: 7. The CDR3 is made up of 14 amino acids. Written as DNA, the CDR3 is TGTGCCTGGAGCCGACTAGCGTTGGGAGATACGCAGTATTTT. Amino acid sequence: CAWSRLALGDTQYF.

The CDR3: CASSQAHLSTNEKLFF. The DNA of the CDR3 is TGTGCCAGCAGCCAAGCACACCTGTCAACTAATGAAAAACTGTTTTTT. This chain links TRBV4-2 with TRBJ1-4; D call uncertain. CDR1 and CDR2 from the germline V gene are LGHNA and YNFKEQ. V was shortened by 1 base and J by 0 bases, with 9 bases between the two germline ends. The length of the CDR3 is 16 residues.

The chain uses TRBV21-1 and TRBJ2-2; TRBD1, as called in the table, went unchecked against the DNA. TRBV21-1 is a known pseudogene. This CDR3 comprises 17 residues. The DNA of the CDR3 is TGTGCCAGCAGCAAACGAAGGGAAGGGGGCGCCCCCGGGGAGCTGTTTTTT. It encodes CASSKRREGGAPGELFF.

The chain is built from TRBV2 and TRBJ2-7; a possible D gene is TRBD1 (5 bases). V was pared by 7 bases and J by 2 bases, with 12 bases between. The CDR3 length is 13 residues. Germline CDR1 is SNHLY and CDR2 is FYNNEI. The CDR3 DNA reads TGTGCCAGCAAGAAAACAGGACCCTACGAGCAGTACTTC. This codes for CASKKTGPYEQYF.

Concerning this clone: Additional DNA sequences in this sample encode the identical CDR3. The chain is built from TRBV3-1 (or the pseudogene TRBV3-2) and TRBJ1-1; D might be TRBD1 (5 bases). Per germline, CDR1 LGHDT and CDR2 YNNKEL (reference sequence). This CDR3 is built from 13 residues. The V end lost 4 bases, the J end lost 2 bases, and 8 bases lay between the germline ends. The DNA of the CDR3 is TGTGCCAGCAGCCCCGGGGGTAACACTGAAGCTTTCTTT. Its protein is CASSPGGNTEAFF.

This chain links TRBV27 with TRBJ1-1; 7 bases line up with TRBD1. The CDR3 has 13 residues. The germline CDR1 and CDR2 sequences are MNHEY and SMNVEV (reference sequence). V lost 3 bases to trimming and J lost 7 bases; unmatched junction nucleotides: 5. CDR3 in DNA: TGTGCCAGCAGTTTGGTACAGGGGATTGAAGCTTTCTTT. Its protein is CASSLVQGIEAFF.

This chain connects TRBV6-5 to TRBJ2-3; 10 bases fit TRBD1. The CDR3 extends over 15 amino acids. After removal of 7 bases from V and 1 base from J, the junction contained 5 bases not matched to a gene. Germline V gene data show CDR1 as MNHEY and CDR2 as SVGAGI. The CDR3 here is CASTKGQGRTDTQYF. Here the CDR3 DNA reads TGTGCCAGCACCAAGGGACAGGGGCGCACAGATACGCAGTATTTT.

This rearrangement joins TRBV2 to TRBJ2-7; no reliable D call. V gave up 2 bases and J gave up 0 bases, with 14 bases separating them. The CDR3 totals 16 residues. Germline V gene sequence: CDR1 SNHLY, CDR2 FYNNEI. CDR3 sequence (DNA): TGTGCCAGCAGTGAAACGCGCTCTAGATTCTCCTACGAGCAGTACTTC. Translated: CASSETRSRFSYEQYF. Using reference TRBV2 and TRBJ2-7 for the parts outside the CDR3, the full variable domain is EPEVTQTPSHQVTQMGQEVILRCVPISNHLYFYWYRQILGQKVEFLVSFYNNEISEKSEIFDDQFSVERPDGSNFTLKIRSTKLEDSAMYFCASSETRSRFSYEQYFGPGTRLTVT.